This T cell receptor (beta chain) was captured by sequencing in a study of T cell responses to AZD1222 COVID-19 vaccine. Study details: Pooling covered second doses at about 4 or about 12 weeks.

About this clone: The target antigen is unknown.

The CDR3 is 14 amino acids. Per the germline V gene, CDR1 is LNHDA and CDR2 is SQIVND (reference sequence). Between the trimmed V and J ends, which lost 5 bases and 4 bases, there was a span of 12 bases. Study results and limitations: With dominance at 160-218 and 743-854, vaccine-associated CD4 TCRs spanned spike.

Produced via immunoSEQ multiplex PCR; TCRdb's table is partial and in-frame only. This table holds roughly 100,000 clones, 88% found once. This TCR was sampled from an adult in good health. The sample in question was peripheral blood, obtained on day 0 of AZD1222 vaccination. The J gene is TRBJ1-5, the V gene TRBV19, with D possibly matching TRBD1 (6 bases). As DNA, the CDR3 is TGTGCCAGTAGTTTGGGGGCGGCTAATCAGCCCCAGCATTTT. It specifies CASSLGAANQPQHF.